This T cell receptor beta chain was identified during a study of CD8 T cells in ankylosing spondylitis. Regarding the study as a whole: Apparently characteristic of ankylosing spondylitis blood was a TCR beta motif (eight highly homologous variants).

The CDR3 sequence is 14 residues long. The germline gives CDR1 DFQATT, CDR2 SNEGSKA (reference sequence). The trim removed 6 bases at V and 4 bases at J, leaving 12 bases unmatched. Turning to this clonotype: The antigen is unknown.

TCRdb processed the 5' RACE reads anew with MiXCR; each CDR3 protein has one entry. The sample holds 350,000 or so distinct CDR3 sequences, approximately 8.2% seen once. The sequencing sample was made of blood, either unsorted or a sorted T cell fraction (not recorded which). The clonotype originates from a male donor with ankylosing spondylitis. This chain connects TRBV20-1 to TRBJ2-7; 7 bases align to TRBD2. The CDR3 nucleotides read TGCAGTGCGCCAAAGCTAGCGGCCCTATACGAGCAGTACTTC. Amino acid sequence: CSAPKLAALYEQYF.